This section outlines one T cell receptor (beta chain) sequence together with its context. The data derive from a study of blood T cells in healthy people across ages. Together with a sample-barcoded 5' primer, a J-beta primer mix was included in a second PCR lasting roughly 7 to 11 cycles. With 12 random nucleotides, a template-switch adaptor tagged each individual cDNA molecule. TCRdb recomputed calls from the 5' RACE reads with MiXCR, one row per CDR3 protein. The table shows roughly 1.7 million distinct CDR3 sequences, with about 35% occurring only once. At least 7 million PBMCs were isolated per sample. Deletions cut 6 bases from V and 3 bases from J, with 17 bases between. This CDR3 region has 16 residues.

The rearrangement uses TRBV12-3 or TRBV12-4 and TRBJ1-4; weak D call: TRBD1 (6 bases). The sequence was collected from a woman aged 25 to 39 in good health. Sequenced input: blood. The CDR3 here is CASRNATGLPNEKLFF. The CDR3 DNA follows: TGTGCCAGCAGGAACGCAACAGGGCTCCCTAATGAAAAACTGTTTTTT.